Following are 15 T cell receptor beta chains from one sample sequenced in a study of T cell responses to AZD1222 COVID-19 vaccine. Using immunoSEQ multiplex PCR, the repertoire was profiled, and TCRdb retains in-frame clones only, with some absent. The table has 150,000 to 200,000 clones, 92% seen once. The material was peripheral blood, obtained 28 days after the second AZD1222 dose. These receptors were obtained from an adult who received the AZD1222 COVID-19 vaccine.

The rearrangement joins TRBV5-1 to TRBJ2-1, with 8 bases identical to TRBD2. V lost 4 bases to trimming and J lost 5 bases; unmatched junction nucleotides: 5. CDR1 SGHRS and CDR2 YFSETQ come from the germline V gene. The CDR3 length is 14 residues. The CDR3 bases are TGCGCCAGCAGCCCCGGGGGGGCGAACAATGAGCAGTTCTTC. Translation: CASSPGGANNEQFF.

The V gene is TRBV2, the J gene TRBJ1-5, with TRBD1 as a possible D gene (6 bases). This CDR3 spans 14 amino acids. The germline V and J ends were trimmed by 3 bases and 4 bases, with 10 bases remaining between them. The germline gives CDR1 SNHLY, CDR2 FYNNEI. CDR3 loop: CASSEGGLNQPQHF. The CDR3 DNA sequence: TGTGCCAGCAGTGAGGGGGGGCTAAATCAGCCCCAGCATTTT.

The chain combines TRBV2 with TRBJ1-1; 11 bases map to TRBD1. The germline CDR1 and CDR2 sequences are SNHLY and FYNNEI. CDR3 length: 16 amino acids. V shed 8 bases and J 0 bases; nucleotides not matched to a gene: 8. CDR3 bases: TGTGCCAGCTGGGACAGGGGGAAACCATTGAACACTGAAGCTTTCTTT. Protein product: CASWDRGKPLNTEAFF.

V is TRBV10-3 and J is TRBJ1-5, with a possible D match to TRBD1 (5 bases). The CDR3 sequence is 12 residues long. V dropped 6 bases and J dropped 3 bases, with 6 bases sitting between them. In germline, CDR1 is ENHRY, CDR2 SYGVKD. The CDR3, as DNA: TGTGCCATCAGAGGGGACAATCAGCCCCAGCATTTT. It is translated as CAIRGDNQPQHF.

The V gene is TRBV29-1, the J gene TRBJ1-2; D gene ambiguous. CDR1 SQVTM and CDR2 ANQGSEA come from the germline V gene. The CDR3 covers 12 residues. V gave up 2 bases and J gave up 5 bases, with 9 bases separating them. In nucleotides, the CDR3 is TGCAGCGTTGAAACGGCAGATTATGGCTACACCTTC. Its translation: CSVETADYGYTF.

The J gene is TRBJ2-7, the V gene TRBV5-6, with 8 bases that match TRBD2. The CDR3 has 14 amino acids. V lost 4 bases and J lost 3; bases outside the gene matches: 6. Germline values: CDR1 SGHDT, CDR2 YYEEEE. The CDR3 protein is CASSLPGTSYEQYF. CDR3 bases: TGTGCCAGCAGCCTCCCAGGGACTAGCTACGAGCAGTACTTC.

The table lists this clone with a few counts. The rearrangement links TRBV5-1 to TRBJ2-7; D may correspond to TRBD1 or TRBD2 (7 bases each). V was cut by 5 bases and J by 2 bases, with 17 bases left in between. This CDR3 is built from 15 residues. Germline-derived CDR1 and CDR2 are SGHRS and YFSETQ. The CDR3 coding sequence is TGCGCCAGCAGTTCGGTACAGGGGAGGGCCTACGAGCAGTACTTC. Protein product: CASSSVQGRAYEQYF.

The rearrangement joins TRBV6-2 or TRBV6-3 to TRBJ1-1, with D uncertain. The germline V and J ends were trimmed by 2 bases and 0 bases, with 13 bases remaining between them. Looked up from germline, CDR1 is MNHEY and CDR2 is SVGEGT. The CDR3 has 16 amino acids. The CDR3 here is CASSYGVEGMNTEAFF. CDR3 DNA: TGTGCCAGCAGTTACGGTGTTGAAGGGATGAACACTGAAGCTTTCTTT.

J is TRBJ1-1 and V is TRBV6-5; TRBD1 matches 7 bases. With V trimmed by 2 bases and J by 5 bases, 2 bases remained unmatched. Germline CDR1 and CDR2: MNHEY and SVGAGI. This CDR3 has 13 residues. CDR3: CASSYLTGTEAFF. CDR3 DNA: TGTGCCAGCAGTTACCTGACAGGGACTGAAGCTTTCTTT.

V usage is TRBV5-6 and J usage is TRBJ1-2; a weak D match, TRBD1 (6 bases). Trimming took 5 bases from V and 1 from J, leaving 9 bases between them. There are 13 residues in the CDR3. Germline assignment: CDR1 SGHDT and CDR2 YYEEEE. CDR3: CASRKQGNYGYTF. The CDR3 nucleotides read TGTGCCAGCAGGAAACAGGGTAACTATGGCTACACCTTC.

The chain has TRBV4-1 and TRBJ1-1, with D possibly TRBD1 on 6 matching bases. Trimming cost V 4 bases and J 3 bases, with 15 bases left between them. Looked up from germline, CDR1 is MGHRA and CDR2 is YSYEKL. The CDR3 spans 15 residues. The CDR3 loop is CASSLRRGLDTEAFF. The CDR3 coding sequence is TGCGCCAGCAGCCTCAGACGGGGGCTGGACACTGAAGCTTTCTTT.

The chain employs TRBV19 and TRBJ1-5; D ambiguous. The CDR3 runs 18 residues. Germline CDR1 and CDR2: LNHDA and SQIVND (reference sequence). The V end lost 4 bases, the J end lost 0 bases, and 19 bases lay between the germline ends. Written as DNA, the CDR3 is TGTGCCAGTAGTAACAGTGTGTCCCCCCTGTATAGCAATCAGCCCCAGCATTTT. It specifies CASSNSVSPLYSNQPQHF.

J is TRBJ1-3 and V is TRBV19; a weak D match, TRBD1 (5 bases). Looked up from germline, CDR1 is LNHDA and CDR2 is SQIVND (reference sequence). Trimming cost V 8 bases and J 0 bases, with 14 bases left between them. The CDR3 spans 15 residues. CDR3 nucleotides: TGTGCCAGTCGGGGACCCACTTTCTCTGGAAACACCATATATTTT. Translating it yields CASRGPTFSGNTIYF.

CDR3 loop: CASSNGGWGDTQYF. The DNA of the CDR3 is TGTGCCAGCAGTAACGGGGGATGGGGAGATACGCAGTATTTT. The chain joins TRBV6-5 to TRBJ2-3, with D perhaps matching TRBD2 (6 bases). The CDR3 length is 14 residues. V was trimmed by 5 bases and J by 5 bases, leaving 14 bases between them. Germline V CDR1 and CDR2: MNHEY, SVGAGI.

The chain employs TRBV19 and TRBJ1-1; TRBD1 is a possible D gene (5 bases). V was trimmed by 4 bases and J by 5 bases, leaving 17 bases between them. The CDR3 contains 15 residues. The germline CDR1 and CDR2 sequences are LNHDA and SQIVND (reference sequence). CDR3 sequence (DNA): TGTGCCAGTAGTAAGAGAGGGGCCCCGGAGACTGAAGCTTTCTTT. It translates to CASSKRGAPETEAFF.